This T cell receptor beta chain comes out of a study of control samples from healthy donors and cancer patients. Data came from immunoSEQ multiplex PCR; TCRdb stores just in-frame clones and leaves some out. Among 150,000 or so clones, 93% were seen once, and the ten largest hold under 2.5%. The sequenced sample consisted of blood. This receptor was obtained from a man aged 45-65 years in good health.

The CDR3 is CSVGQGRDSWETQYF. DNA of the CDR3: TGCAGCGTTGGCCAGGGCAGGGATTCGTGGGAGACCCAGTACTTC. The chain recombines TRBV29-1 with TRBJ2-5; the D gene is possibly TRBD1 (5 bases). In germline, CDR1 is SQVTM, CDR2 ANQGSEA. This CDR3 spans 15 amino acids. The V end lost 4 bases, the J end lost 5 bases, and 20 bases lay between the germline ends.